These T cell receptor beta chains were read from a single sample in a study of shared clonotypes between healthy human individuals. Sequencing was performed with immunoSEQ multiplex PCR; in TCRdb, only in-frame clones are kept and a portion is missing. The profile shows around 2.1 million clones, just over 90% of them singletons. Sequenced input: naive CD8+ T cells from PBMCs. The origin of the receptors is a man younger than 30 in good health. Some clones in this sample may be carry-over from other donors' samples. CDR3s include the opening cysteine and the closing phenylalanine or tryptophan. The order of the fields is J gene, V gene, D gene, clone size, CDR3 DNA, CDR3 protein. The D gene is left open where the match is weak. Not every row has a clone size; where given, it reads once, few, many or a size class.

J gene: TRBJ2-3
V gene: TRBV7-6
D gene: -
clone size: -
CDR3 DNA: TGTGCCAGTTCGGCAGGGTCTGATACGCAGTATTTT
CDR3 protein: CASSAGSDTQYF

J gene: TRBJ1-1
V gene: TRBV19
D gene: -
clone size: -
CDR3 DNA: TGTGCCACACGGACCATGAACACTGAAGCTTTCTTT
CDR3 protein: CATRTMNTEAFF

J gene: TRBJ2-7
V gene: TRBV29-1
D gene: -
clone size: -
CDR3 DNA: TGCAGCGTTTTATTGAGCGCGGTCGAGCAGTACTTC
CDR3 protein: CSVLLSAVEQYF

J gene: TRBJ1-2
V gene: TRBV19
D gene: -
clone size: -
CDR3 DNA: TGTGCCAGTAGTACCCAGACGTATGGCTACACCTTC
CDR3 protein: CASSTQTYGYTF

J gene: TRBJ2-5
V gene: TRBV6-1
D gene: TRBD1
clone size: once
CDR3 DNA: TGTGCCAGCAGTGAAGCAGGGACAGTGTACCAAGAGACCCAGTACTTC
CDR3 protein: CASSEAGTVYQETQYF

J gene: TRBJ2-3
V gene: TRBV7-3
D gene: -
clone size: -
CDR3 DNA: TGTGCCAGCAGCTTAAGGGGGTCAGACACAGATACGCAGTATTTT
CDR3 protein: CASSLRGSDTDTQYF

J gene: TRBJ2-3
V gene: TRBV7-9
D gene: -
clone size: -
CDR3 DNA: TGTGCCAGCCGCACTTCCGATACGCAGTATTTT
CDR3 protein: CASRTSDTQYF

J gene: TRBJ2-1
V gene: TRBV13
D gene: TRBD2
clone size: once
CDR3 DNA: TGTGCCAGCAGTTCCTTAGCGGGAGTGGACAATGAGCAGTTCTTC
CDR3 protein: CASSSLAGVDNEQFF

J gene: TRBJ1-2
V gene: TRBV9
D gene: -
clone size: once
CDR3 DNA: TGTGCCAGCAGCCAGCCCCAGGGGAGGAAAAACTATGGCTACACCTTC
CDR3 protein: CASSQPQGRKNYGYTF

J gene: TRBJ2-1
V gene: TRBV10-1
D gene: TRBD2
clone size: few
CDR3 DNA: TGCGCCAGCAGTGCCAGTGCTAGCGGGAGGTACAATGAGCAGTTCTTC
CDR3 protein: CASSASASGRYNEQFF

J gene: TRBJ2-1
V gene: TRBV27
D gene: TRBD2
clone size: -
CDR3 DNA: TGTGCCAGCAGTCCACTAGCGGGAGGCGTAGGTGAGCAGTTCTTC
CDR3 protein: CASSPLAGGVGEQFF

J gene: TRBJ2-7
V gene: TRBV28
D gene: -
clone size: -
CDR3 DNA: TGTGCCAGCAGCCACCGACGCGAAGGTTTGACCGAGCAGTACTTC
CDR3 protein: CASSHRREGLTEQYF

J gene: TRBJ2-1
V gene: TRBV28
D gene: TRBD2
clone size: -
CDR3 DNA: TGTGCCAGCAGTTTACTGCTGGTTGGACTAGCGGGGGACAATGAGCAGTTCTTC
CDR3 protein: CASSLLLVGLAGDNEQFF

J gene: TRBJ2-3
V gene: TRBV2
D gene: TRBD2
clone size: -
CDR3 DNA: TGTGCCAGCAGTGAAGGGGGGAGGGTACCCACAGATACGCAGTATTTT
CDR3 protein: CASSEGGRVPTDTQYF

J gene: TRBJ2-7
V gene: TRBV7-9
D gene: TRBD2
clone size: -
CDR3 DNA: TGTGCCAGCACCTTAGGACTAGACTACGAGCAGTACTTC
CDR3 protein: CASTLGLDYEQYF

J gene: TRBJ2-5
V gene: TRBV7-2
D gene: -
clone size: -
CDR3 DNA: TGTGCCAGCAGTGAGGCGAGTGGGGGTCTGGGGACCCAGTACTTC
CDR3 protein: CASSEASGGLGTQYF

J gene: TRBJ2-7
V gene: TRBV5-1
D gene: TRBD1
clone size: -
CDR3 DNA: TGCGCCAGCAGCTTGGATCCGGGACAGGGGGTAAACGAGCAGTACTTC
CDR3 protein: CASSLDPGQGVNEQYF

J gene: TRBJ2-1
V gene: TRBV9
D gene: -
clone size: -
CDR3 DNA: TGTGCCAGCAGCGTACGCGGGGCCGCTGAGCAGTTCTTC
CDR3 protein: CASSVRGAAEQFF

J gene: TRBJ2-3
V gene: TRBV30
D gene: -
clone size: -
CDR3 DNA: TGTGCCTGGAGTGAGCGAAACACAGATACGCAGTATTTT
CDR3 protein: CAWSERNTDTQYF

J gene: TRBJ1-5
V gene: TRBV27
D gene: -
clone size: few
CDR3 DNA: TGTGCCAGCAGTTTATCTTTCCCAGGGCCCCAGCATTTT
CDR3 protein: CASSLSFPGPQHF

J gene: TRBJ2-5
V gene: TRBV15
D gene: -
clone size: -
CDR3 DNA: TGTGCCACCAGCAGAGATAGAGGGTCCGGAGAGACCCAGTACTTC
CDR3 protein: CATSRDRGSGETQYF

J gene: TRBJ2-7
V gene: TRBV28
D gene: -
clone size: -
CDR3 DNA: TGTGCCAGCAGCCCCCCGGGCAACTACTACGAGCAGTACTTC
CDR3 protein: CASSPPGNYYEQYF

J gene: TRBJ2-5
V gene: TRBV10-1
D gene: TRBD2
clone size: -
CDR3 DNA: TGCGCCAGCAGTGAAGGGCCGGGAGGGACCCAGTACTTC
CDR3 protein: CASSEGPGGTQYF

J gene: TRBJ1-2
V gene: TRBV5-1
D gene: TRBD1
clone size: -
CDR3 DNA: TGCGCCAGCAGCGGATACAGGGGTGGCTACACCTTC
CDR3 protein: CASSGYRGGYTF

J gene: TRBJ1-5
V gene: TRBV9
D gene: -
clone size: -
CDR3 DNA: TGTGCCAGCAGCGTAGGAGTGGGCAGCAATCAGCCCCAGCATTTT
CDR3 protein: CASSVGVGSNQPQHF

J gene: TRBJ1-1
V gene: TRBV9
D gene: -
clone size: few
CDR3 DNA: TGTGCCAGCAGCGTAGTGCCGGGAATCACTGAAGCTTTCTTT
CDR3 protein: CASSVVPGITEAFF

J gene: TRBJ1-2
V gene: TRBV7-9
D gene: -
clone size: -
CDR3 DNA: TGTGCCAGCAGCTGGGACTATGGCTACACCTTC
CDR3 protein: CASSWDYGYTF

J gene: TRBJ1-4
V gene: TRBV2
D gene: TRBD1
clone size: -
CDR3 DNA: TGTGCCAGCAGAACCGGGACAGGGGTTAATGAAAAACTGTTTTTT
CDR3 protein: CASRTGTGVNEKLFF

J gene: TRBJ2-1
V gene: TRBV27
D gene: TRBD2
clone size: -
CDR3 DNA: TGTGCCAGCATCTCTGGACTAGCGGGAGGGTGGAATGAGCAGTTCTTC
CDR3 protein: CASISGLAGGWNEQFF

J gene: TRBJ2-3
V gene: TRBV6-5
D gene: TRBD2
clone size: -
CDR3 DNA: TGTGCCAGCAGTTACCTAGCGGAGGACACAGATACGCAGTATTTT
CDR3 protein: CASSYLAEDTDTQYF

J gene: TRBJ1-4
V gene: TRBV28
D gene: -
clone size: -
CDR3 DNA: TGTGCCAGCAGGCCGGGGGGGGGTGAAAAACTGTTTTTT
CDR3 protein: CASRPGGGEKLFF

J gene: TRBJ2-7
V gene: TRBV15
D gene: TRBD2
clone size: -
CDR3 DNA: TGTGCCACCAGCAGAGAACTAGCGGGAGGTGGGGACGAGCAGTACTTC
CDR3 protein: CATSRELAGGGDEQYF

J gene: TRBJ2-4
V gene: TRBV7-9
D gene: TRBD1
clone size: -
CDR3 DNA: TGTGCCAGCAGCTTAGCGCTACAGGGGCTAGCCAAAAACATTCAGTACTTC
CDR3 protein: CASSLALQGLAKNIQYF

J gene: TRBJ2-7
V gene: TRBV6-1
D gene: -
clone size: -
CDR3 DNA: TGTGCCAGCAGTGAAGCACACCGCGGGTCCTACGAGCAGTACTTC
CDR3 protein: CASSEAHRGSYEQYF

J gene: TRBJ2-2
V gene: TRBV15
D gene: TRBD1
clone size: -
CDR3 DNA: TGTGCCACCAGCAGATTCCGGGACAGGGGTACCGGGGAGCTGTTTTTT
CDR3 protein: CATSRFRDRGTGELFF

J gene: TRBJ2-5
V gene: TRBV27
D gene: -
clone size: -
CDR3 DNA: TGTGCCAGCAGTGGGCTGGGATACCAAGAGACCCAGTACTTC
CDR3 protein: CASSGLGYQETQYF

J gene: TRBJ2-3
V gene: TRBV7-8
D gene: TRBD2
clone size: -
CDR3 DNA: TGTGCCAGCAGCGAAGGACTAGCGGGATCCGTTATTCGAGATACGCAGTATTTT
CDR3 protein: CASSEGLAGSVIRDTQYF